This T cell receptor beta chain was obtained from a study of blood T cell repertoires in COVID-19. Study details: COVID-19 samples from acute and convalescent phases originated in the United States, Italy and Spain.

Only in-frame clones appear in the TCRdb table, and some are missing; sequencing was by immunoSEQ multiplex PCR. Of more than 400,000 clones in the sample, 87% were seen once. Germline CDR1 reads SGHRS; CDR2 reads YFSETQ. The V gene lost 1 base and the J gene lost 3 bases, with 14 bases spanning the gap. The CDR3 loop spans 16 amino acids. Allocation to cohorts depended on clinical history reported by the participants. Symptom resolution, clearance, or two negative PCRs marked the recovered donors of Cohort 3. The sequence was obtained from a woman between 18 and 29 years old who had recovered from COVID-19. The sample consisted of PBMCs or T cells enriched from blood (not recorded which). The J gene is TRBJ2-1, the V gene TRBV5-1, with a weak D call TRBD1 (6 bases). CDR3 coding DNA: TGCGCCAGCAGCTTGAAAGGGGACAATTTCTACAATGAGCAGTTCTTC. It is translated as CASSLKGDNFYNEQFF.